This T cell receptor beta chain appears in the sequencing data of a study of identical twins. This clonotype has only a few counts. This CDR3 spans 14 amino acids. The germline CDR1 and CDR2 sequences are SNHLY and FYNNEI. V was trimmed by 2 bases and J by 7 bases, leaving 15 bases between them. One entry per CDR3 protein, called by TCRdb with MiXCR from the 5' RACE reads. The sample carries around 230,000 distinct CDR3 sequences, under 8.5% recorded once. The same sample was also used in a study of T cells expressing NK-cell markers. This second report adds: Of CD8+ T cells, about 1.0-7.5% belonged to dominant NKG2C+ clonotypes in several donors.

This receptor was taken from a woman younger than 35 in good health. The V gene is TRBV2, the J gene TRBJ2-7; D not resolved. Sequencing was done on a sample of CD8+ T cells sorted from blood. The CDR3 region is CASSESPSSEEQYF. For the CDR3, the DNA is TGTGCCAGCAGTGAATCCCCCAGTTCGGAAGAGCAGTACTTC.